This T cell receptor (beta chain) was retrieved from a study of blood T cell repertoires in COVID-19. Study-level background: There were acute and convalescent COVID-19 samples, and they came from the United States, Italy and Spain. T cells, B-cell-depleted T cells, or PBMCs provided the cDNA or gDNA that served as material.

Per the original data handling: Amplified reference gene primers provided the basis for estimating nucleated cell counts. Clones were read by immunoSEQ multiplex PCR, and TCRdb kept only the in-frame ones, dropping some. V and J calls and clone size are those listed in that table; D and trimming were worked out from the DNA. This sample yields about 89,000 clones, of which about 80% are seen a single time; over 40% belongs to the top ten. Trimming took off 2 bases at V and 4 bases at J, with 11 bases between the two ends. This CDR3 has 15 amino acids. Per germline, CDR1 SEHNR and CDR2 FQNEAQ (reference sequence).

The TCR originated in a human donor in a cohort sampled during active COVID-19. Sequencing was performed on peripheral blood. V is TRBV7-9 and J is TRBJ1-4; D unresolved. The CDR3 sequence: CASSLKGGLNEKLFF. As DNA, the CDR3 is TGTGCCAGCAGCTTAAAAGGCGGCCTTAATGAAAAACTGTTTTTT.